This T cell receptor beta chain was profiled in a study of breast tumors, draining lymph nodes, adjacent tissues. This CDR3 is 13 amino acids long. Germline CDR1 MGHDK, CDR2 SYGVNS. V lost 4 bases and J 4 bases, leaving 11 bases between the germline ends. This clonotype was observed at least ten times. What it binds is unknown. TCRdb re-derived calls from the multiplex PCR reads in MiXCR, one entry per CDR3 protein. The sample yields approximately 89,000 distinct CDR3 sequences, 25% to 35% seen once. The lymph nodes were axillary draining lymph nodes from breast cancer patients. Study-wide findings and caveats: Tumor and nontumor repertoires were significantly more similar in luminal-like than in basal-like breast cancer. The lymph node origin of tumor T cells was framed as consistent with a hypothesis, not demonstrated. Tumor TCR diversity was below lymph nodes but above nontumor tissue.

The sequence derives from a female donor with breast cancer. Some clones in this sample may be carry-over from other donors' samples. The rearrangement joins TRBV25-1 to TRBJ2-7, with D possibly being TRBD1 (6 bases). The sequenced sample consisted of axillary lymph node tissue. The CDR3 reads CASSVAGAYEQYF. DNA for the CDR3: TGTGCCAGCAGTGTTGCAGGGGCTTACGAGCAGTACTTC.